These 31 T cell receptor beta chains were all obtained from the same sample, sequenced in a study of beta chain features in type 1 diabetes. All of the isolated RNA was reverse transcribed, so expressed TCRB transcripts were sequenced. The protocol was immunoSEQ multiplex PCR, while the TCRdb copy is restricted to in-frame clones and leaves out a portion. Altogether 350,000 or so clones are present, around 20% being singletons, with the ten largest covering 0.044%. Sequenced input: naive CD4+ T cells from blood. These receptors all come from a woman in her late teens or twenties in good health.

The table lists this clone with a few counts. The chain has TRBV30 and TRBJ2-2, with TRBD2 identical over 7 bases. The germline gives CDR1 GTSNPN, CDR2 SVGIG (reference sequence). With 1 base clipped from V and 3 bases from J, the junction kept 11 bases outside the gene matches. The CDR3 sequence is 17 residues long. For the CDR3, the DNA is TGTGCCTGGAGTGCCTGGATACAGCGGGAAGACACCGGGGAGCTGTTTTTT. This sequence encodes CAWSAWIQREDTGELFF. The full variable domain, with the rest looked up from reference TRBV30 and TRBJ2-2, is SQTIHQWPATLVQPVGSPLSLECTVEGTSNPNLYWYRQAAGRGLQLLFYSVGIGQISSEVPQNLSASRPQDRQFILSSKKLLLSDSGFYLCAWSAWIQREDTGELFFGEGSRLTVL.

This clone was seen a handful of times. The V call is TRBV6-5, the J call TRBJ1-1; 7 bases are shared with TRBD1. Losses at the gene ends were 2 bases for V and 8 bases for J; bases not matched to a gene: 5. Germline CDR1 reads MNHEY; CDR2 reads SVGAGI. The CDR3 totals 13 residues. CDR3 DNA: TGTGCCAGCAGTTACGGACGACAGGGCGAAGCTTTCTTT. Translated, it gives CASSYGRQGEAFF.

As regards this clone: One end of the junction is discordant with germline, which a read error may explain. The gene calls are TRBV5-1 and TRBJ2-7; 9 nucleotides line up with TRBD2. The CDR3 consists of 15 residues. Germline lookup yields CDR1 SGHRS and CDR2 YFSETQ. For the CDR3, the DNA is TGTGCCAGCAGCTTGGTTAGCGGGAGCGACTACGAGCAGTACTTC. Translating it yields CASSLVSGSDYEQYF.

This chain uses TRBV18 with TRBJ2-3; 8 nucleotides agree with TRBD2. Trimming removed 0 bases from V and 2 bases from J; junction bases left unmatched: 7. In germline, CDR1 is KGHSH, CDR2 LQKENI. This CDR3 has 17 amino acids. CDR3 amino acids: CASSPPSLAGLTDTQYF. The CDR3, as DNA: TGTGCCAGCTCACCACCGAGTCTAGCGGGCCTCACAGATACGCAGTATTTT.

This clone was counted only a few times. Written as DNA, the CDR3 is TGTGCCAGCTCGAGGGTAGCGGGAGAGCACGAGCAGTACTTC. It yields the protein CASSRVAGEHEQYF. The V call is TRBV4-2, the J call TRBJ2-7, with TRBD2 matching 9 bases. In germline, CDR1 is LGHNA, CDR2 YNFKEQ. The V gene end was trimmed by 8 bases and the J gene end by 5 bases; junction bases not matched to a gene: 10. CDR3 length equals 14 residues.

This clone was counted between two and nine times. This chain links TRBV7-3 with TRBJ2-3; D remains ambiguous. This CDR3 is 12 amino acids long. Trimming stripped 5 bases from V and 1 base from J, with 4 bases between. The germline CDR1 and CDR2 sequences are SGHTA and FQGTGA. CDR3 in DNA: TGTGCCAGCAGCCCCGGCACAGATACGCAGTATTTT. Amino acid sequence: CASSPGTDTQYF.

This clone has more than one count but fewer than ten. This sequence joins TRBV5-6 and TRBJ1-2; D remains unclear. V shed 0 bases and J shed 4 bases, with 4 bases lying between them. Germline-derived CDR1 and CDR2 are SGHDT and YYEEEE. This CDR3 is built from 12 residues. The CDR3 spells CASSLDIYGYTF. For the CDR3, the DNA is TGTGCCAGCAGCTTGGACATCTATGGCTACACCTTC.

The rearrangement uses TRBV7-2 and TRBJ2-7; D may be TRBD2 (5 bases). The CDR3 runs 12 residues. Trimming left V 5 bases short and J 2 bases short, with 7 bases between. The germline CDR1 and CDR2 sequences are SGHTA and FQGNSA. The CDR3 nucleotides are TGTGCCAGCAGCCCTAGCCCCTACGAGCAGTACTTC. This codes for CASSPSPYEQYF. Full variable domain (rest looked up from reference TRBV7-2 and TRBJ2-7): GAGVSQSPSNKVTEKGKDVELRCDPISGHTALYWYRQSLGQGLEFLIYFQGNSAPDKSGLPSDRFSAERTGGSVSTLTIQRTQQEDSAVYLCASSPSPYEQYFGPGTRLTVT.

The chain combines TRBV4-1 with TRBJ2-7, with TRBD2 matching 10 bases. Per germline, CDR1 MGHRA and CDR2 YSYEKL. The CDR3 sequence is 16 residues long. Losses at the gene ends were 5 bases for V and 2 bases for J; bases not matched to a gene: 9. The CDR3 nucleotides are TGCGCCAGCAGCAGAATACCGGGACTAGCGACCTACGAGCAGTACTTC. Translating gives CASSRIPGLATYEQYF.

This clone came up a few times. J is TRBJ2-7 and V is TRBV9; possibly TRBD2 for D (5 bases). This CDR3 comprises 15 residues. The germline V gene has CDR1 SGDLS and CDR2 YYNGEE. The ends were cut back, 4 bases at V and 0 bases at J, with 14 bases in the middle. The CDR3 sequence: CASSPSLATSYEQYF. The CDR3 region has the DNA TGTGCCAGCAGCCCCTCCCTAGCAACCTCCTACGAGCAGTACTTC.

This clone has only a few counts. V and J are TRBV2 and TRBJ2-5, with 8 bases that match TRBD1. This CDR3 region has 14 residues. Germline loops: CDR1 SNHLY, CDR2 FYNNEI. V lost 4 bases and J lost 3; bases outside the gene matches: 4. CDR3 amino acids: CASSGGTGEETQYF. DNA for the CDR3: TGTGCCAGCAGTGGAGGGACAGGCGAAGAGACCCAGTACTTC.

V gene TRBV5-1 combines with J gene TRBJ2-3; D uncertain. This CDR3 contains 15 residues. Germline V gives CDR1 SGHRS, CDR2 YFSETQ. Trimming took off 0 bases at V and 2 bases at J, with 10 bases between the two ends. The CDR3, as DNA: TGCGCCAGCAGCTTGGCCAGCAGACACACAGATACGCAGTATTTT. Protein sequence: CASSLASRHTDTQYF.

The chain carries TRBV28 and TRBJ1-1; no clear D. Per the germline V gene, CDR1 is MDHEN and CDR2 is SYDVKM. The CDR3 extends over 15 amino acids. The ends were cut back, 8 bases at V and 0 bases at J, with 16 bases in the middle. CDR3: CASFMNPVLNTEAFF. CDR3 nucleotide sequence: TGTGCCAGCTTTATGAACCCAGTTCTGAACACTGAAGCTTTCTTT.

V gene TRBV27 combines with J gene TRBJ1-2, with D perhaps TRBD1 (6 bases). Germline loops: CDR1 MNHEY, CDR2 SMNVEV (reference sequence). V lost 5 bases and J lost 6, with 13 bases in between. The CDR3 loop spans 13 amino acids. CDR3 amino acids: CASSQTGHHGYTF. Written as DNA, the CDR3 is TGTGCCAGCAGTCAAACAGGGCACCATGGCTACACCTTC.

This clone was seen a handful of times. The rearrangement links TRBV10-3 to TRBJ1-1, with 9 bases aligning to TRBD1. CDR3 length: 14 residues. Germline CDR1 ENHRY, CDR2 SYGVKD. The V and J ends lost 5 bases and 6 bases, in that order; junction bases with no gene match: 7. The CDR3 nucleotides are TGTGCCATCAGTTTTCTGGACAGGGGCGCTGAAGCTTTCTTT. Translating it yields CAISFLDRGAEAFF.

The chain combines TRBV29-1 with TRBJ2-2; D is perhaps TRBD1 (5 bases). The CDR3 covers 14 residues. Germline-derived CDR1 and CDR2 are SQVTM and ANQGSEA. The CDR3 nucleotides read TGCACCAGCCTCCAAACAGGGAACACCGGGGAGCTGTTTTTT. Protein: CTSLQTGNTGELFF.

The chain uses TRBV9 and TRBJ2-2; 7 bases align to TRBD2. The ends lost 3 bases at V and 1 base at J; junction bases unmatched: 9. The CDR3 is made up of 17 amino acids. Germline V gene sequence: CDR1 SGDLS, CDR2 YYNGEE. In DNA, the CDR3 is TGTGCCAGCAGCGATAAGGGGAGGGGATGGAACACCGGGGAGCTGTTTTTT. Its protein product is CASSDKGRGWNTGELFF. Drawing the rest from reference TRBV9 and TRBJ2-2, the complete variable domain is DSGVTQTPKHLITATGQRVTLRCSPRSGDLSVYWYQQSLDQGLQFLIQYYNGEERAKGNILERFSAQQFPDLHSELNLSSLELGDSALYFCASSDKGRGWNTGELFFGEGSRLTVL.

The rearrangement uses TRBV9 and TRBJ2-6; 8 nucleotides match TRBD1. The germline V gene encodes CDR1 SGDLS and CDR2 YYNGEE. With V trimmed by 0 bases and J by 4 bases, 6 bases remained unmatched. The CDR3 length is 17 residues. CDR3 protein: CASSVDGRGPGANVLTF. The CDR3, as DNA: TGTGCCAGCAGCGTAGACGGCAGGGGGCCCGGGGCCAACGTCCTGACTTTC.

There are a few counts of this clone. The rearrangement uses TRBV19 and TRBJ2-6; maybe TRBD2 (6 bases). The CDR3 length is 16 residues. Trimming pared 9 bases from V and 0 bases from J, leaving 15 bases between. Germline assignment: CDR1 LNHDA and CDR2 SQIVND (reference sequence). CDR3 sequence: CASRFWGDSGANVLTF. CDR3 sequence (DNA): TGTGCCAGCCGTTTTTGGGGGGACTCTGGGGCCAACGTCCTGACTTTC.

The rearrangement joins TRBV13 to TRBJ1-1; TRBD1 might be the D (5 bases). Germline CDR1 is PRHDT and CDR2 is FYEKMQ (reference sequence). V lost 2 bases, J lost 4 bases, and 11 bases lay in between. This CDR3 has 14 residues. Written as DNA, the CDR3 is TGTGCCAGCAGCTTAACAGGCGTTGTCACTGAAGCTTTCTTT. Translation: CASSLTGVVTEAFF.

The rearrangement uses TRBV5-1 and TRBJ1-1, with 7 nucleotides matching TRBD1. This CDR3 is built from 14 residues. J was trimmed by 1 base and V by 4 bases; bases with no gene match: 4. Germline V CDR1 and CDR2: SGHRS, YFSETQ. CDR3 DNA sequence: TGCGCCAGCAGCGGCCGGACAGGGAACACTGAAGCTTTCTTT. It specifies CASSGRTGNTEAFF.

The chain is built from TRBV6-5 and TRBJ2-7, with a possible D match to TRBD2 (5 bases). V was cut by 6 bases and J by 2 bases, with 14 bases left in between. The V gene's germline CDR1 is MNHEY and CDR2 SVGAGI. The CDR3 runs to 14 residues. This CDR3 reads CASSPRTGTYEQYF. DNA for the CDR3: TGTGCCAGCAGCCCCCGGACGGGAACCTACGAGCAGTACTTC.

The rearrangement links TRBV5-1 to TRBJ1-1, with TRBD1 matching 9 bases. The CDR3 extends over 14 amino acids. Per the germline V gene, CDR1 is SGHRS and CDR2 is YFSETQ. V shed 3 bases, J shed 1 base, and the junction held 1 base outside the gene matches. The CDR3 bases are TGCGCCAGCAGCTGGGGACAGGGGAACACTGAAGCTTTCTTT. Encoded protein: CASSWGQGNTEAFF.

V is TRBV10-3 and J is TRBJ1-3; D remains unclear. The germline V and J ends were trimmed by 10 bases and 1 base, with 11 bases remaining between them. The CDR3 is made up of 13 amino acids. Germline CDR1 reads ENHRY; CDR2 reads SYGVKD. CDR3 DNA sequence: TGTGCCACCACAGCCAGTTCTGGAAACACCATATATTTT. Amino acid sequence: CATTASSGNTIYF.

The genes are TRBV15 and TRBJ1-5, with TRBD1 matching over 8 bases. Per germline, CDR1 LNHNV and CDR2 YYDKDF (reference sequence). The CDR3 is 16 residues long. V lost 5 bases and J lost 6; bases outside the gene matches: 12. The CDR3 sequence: CATSGGNSGGGQPQHF. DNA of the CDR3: TGTGCCACCAGCGGCGGAAACTCAGGGGGCGGTCAGCCCCAGCATTTT.

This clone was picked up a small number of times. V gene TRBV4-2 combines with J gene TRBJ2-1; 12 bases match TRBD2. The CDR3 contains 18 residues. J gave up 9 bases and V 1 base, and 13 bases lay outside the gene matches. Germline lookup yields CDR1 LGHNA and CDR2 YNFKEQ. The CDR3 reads CASSQGVGLAGGRGEQFF. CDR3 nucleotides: TGTGCCAGCAGCCAAGGTGTGGGTCTAGCGGGAGGGCGGGGTGAGCAGTTCTTC.

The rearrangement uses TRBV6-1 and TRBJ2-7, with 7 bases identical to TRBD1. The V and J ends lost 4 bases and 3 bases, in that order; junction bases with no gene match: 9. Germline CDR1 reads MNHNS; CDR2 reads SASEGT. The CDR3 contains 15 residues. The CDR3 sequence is CASSAPDRVVYEQYF. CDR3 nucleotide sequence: TGTGCCAGCAGTGCCCCCGACAGGGTGGTCTACGAGCAGTACTTC.

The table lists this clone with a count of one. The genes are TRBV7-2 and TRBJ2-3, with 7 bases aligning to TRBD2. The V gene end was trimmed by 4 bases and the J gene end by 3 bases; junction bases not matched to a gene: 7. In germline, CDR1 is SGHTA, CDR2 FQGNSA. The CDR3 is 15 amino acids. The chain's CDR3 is CASSSPWGGTDTQYF. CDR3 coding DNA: TGTGCCAGCAGCTCCCCTTGGGGGGGTACAGATACGCAGTATTTT.

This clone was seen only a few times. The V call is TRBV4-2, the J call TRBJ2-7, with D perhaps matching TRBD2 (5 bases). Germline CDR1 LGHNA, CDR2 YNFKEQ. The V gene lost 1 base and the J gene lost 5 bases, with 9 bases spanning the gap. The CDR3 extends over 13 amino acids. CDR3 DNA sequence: TGTGCCAGCAGCCAAGGAGGGAGCGACGAGCAGTACTTC. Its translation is CASSQGGSDEQYF.

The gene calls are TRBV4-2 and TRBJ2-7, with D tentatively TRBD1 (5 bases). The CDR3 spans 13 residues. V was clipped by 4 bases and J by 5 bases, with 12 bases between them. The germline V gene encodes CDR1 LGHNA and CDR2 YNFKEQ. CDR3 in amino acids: CASSRGRFNEQYF. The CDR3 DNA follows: TGTGCCAGCAGCCGGGGCCGTTTCAACGAGCAGTACTTC.

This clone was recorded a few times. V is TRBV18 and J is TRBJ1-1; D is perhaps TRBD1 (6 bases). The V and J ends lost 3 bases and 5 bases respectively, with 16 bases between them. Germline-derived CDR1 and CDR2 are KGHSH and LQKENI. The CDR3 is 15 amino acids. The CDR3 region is CASSPPGQIVTEAFF. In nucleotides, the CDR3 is TGTGCCAGCTCACCGCCGGGACAAATTGTAACTGAAGCTTTCTTT. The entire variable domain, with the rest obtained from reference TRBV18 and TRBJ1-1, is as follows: NAGVMQNPRHLVRRRGQEARLRCSPMKGHSHVYWYRQLPEEGLKFMVYLQKENIIDESGMPKERFSAEFPKEGPSILRIQQVVRGDSAAYFCASSPPGQIVTEAFFGQGTRLTVV.